The T cell receptor beta chain described here comes from a study of T cells after yellow fever vaccination (dated by TCRdb to between 2018 and 2020). Concerning the study at large: The SMART-Seq v4 Ultra Low Input RNA kit was used to prepare libraries from fractions with low cell numbers. Bulk PBMC replicates and cell subsets were isolated from blood drawn at multiple timepoints before and after both primary and secondary immunization. The cohort comprised two healthy male donors, one aged 18 to 29 and one aged 30 to 39 years. To follow T-cell clones before and after primary and booster YFV17D yellow fever vaccination, bulk TCR alpha and beta repertoires were sequenced over time.

Instrument on record: Illumina NovaSeq 6000. Synthesis of TCR cDNA relied on 5'RACE template switching, a step that introduced a universal primer site along with unique molecular identifiers. Priming of cDNA synthesis was performed from both the TCR alpha and TCR beta constant segments. Libraries were amplified in two PCR steps, with sample barcodes and sequencing adapters added in the second step. Libraries were sequenced on Illumina HiSeq 2500 (2x100 bp) or NovaSeq (2x150 bp). In the authors' own workflow: Demultiplexing of reads and collapsing into UMI consensus sequences were performed with MIGEC, and V(D)J alignment was carried out with MiXCR. Using edgeR on replicate PBMC samples, clonotypes were called vaccine-responding if FDR was below 0.01 and the log2 fold change was above 5 up to day 15. Each bulk clonotype received a CD4 or CD8 identity based on whether the sequenced CD4 or CD8 repertoire contained that clonotype at higher abundance. Clones were called with MiXCR by TCRdb after fastp trimmed the public reads at Q25, and only in-frame beta chains were retained. Each CDR3 protein appears once, grouped with its most common genes and DNA. TCRdb's processing, not the study's, gives the V and J calls here. This sample has 400,000 to 450,000 distinct CDR3 sequences in its table, and under 20% of those were observed once. Jointly, the top ten make up roughly 19% of the sample.

Results the study describes overall, beyond this receptor: FACS-sorted repertoires could contain abundant contaminating clonotypes from the bulk population, so computational filtering was required. Because the study included only a couple of donors, the extent to which the findings can be generalized is limited. Most clones expanded after primary vaccination (96% of CD4 and around nine tenths of CD8) were re-detected after the booster, suggesting that broad memory maintenance occurred. A small fraction of clonotypes showed up in both the CD4 and CD8 compartments, probably as a result of convergent recombination. The secondary T-cell response was found to be weaker but faster than the primary response, with a peak reached on day 5 rather than on day 15.

In the paper's terms, the treatment or condition label means: live attenuated yellow fever vaccine strain. At every blood-draw timepoint, two biological replicates of bulk PBMCs were collected. PBMCs were isolated from peripheral blood using a standard Ficoll-Paque protocol. TriZol was used to extract RNA from bulk PBMCs, CD4 and CD8 fractions, and dextramer-positive and dextramer-negative fractions. V gives up 2 bases and J gives up 8 bases, and the segment between their germline ends measures 16 bases. The cysteine opens and the phenylalanine closes a CDR3 of 15 amino acids. Of all the DNA, just the CDR3 is kept, 45 bases in frame from base 1. As encoded in the germline V gene, CDR1 is SGHTA while CDR2 is FQGNSA. In regard to this clonotype: This clone's antigen is unknown. Base quality data are lacking; no much larger clone is found one base away.

Here the sequenced sample was PBMCs, taken before the yellow fever booster vaccination. The receptor comes from a man between 18 and 29 years old who received the YFV17D yellow fever vaccine. In this chain, TRBV7-2 is recombined with TRBJ1-3; 5 matching bases give a weak D call of TRBD1. The CDR3 protein is CASSLTAAGGDTIYF. The nucleotide sequence reads TGTGCCAGCAGCTTAACCGCCGCGGGGGGAGACACCATATATTTT. With the portions outside the CDR3 filled from the reference TRBV7-2 and TRBJ1-3 genes, the complete variable region becomes GAGVSQSPSNKVTEKGKDVELRCDPISGHTALYWYRQSLGQGLEFLIYFQGNSAPDKSGLPSDRFSAERTGGSVSTLTIQRTQQEDSAVYLCASSLTAAGGDTIYFGEGSWLTVV.